This paragraph reports one TCR beta chain. Every donor had blood drawn once into heparin, 100 to 150 mL on average. Trimming cost V 6 bases and J 1 base, with 8 bases left between them. The CDR3 consists of 13 residues. The germline V gene has CDR1 SNHLY and CDR2 FYNNEI. The data are from a study of beta chain features in type 1 diabetes. The overall study: Examination covered under 120 million sorted cells spanning all samples.

What was sequenced were expressed TCRB transcripts, since all of the isolated RNA had been reverse transcribed. TCRdb's table, derived via immunoSEQ multiplex PCR, lists solely in-frame clones and lacks some. The table records nearly 250,000 clones, 55% to 70% of them present only once. The sequence came from a man aged 25 to 40 in good health. V and J are TRBV2 and TRBJ2-3; no definite D call. Specimen: naive CD4+ T cells from blood. The DNA for the CDR3 is TGTGCCAGCAGAGGACCAGGCACAGATACGCAGTATTTT. It is translated as CASRGPGTDTQYF.